This TCR beta chain came from a study of CD8 T cells in Susac syndrome. Negative isolation yielded the CD8+ and CD4+ T cells, while FACS enriched the TEMRA cells. Reverse transcription used roughly 0.45 to 1 ug RNA and random hexamers. One entry per CDR3 protein results from TCRdb running MiXCR on the immunoSEQ multiplex PCR reads. The table includes 100,000 or so distinct CDR3 sequences, around nine tenths detected once. The CDR3 runs to 13 residues. Germline V CDR1 and CDR2: MDHEN, SYDVKM. J lost 8 bases, V lost 5 bases, and 6 bases had no gene match. The chain combines TRBV28 with TRBJ2-1, with TRBD1 matching 7 bases. The sequenced material came from CD4+ T cells from PBMCs. The receptor was isolated from a human donor in good health. In nucleotides, the CDR3 is TGTGCCAGCAGTGCGACAGGGATCGATGAGCAGTTCTTC. Translated: CASSATGIDEQFF.